The 17 T cell receptor beta chains in this list originate from one sample, sequenced in a study of neurological immune-mediated disorders (dated by TCRdb to about 2019). The method was 5' RACE. Sequenced using an Illumina HiSeq 2500. TCRdb reprocessing: public reads trimmed at Q25 with fastp, clones called with MiXCR, in-frame beta chains kept. Rows merge per CDR3 protein into single entries with the most common DNA and genes. This sample holds approximately 29,000 distinct CDR3 sequences; approximately 12% were observed only once. The ten largest clones take up around 7.6% of the sample. The sequenced sample consisted of PBMCs. The receptors were gathered from a man in his sixties in good health.

At least ten counts were recorded for this clonotype. The chain recombines TRBV28 with TRBJ2-6; a weak D match, TRBD1 (6 bases). Per the germline V gene, CDR1 is MDHEN and CDR2 is SYDVKM. Trimming took 4 bases from V and 1 from J, leaving 8 bases between them. The CDR3 length is 15 residues. CDR3 sequence: CASSSTGSGANVLTF. Written as DNA, the CDR3 is TGTGCCAGCAGTTCCACAGGGTCTGGGGCCAACGTCCTGACTTTC.

This clonotype was detected many times. The chain is built from TRBV9 and TRBJ1-1, with unresolved D. Trimming pared 4 bases from V and 1 base from J, leaving 8 bases between. Looked up from germline, CDR1 is SGDLS and CDR2 is YYNGEE. The CDR3 has 13 residues. Here the CDR3 reads CASSFTGNTEAFF. CDR3 in DNA: TGTGCCAGCAGCTTCACGGGGAACACTGAAGCTTTCTTT. The whole variable domain, filled in from reference TRBV9 and TRBJ1-1, reads DSGVTQTPKHLITATGQRVTLRCSPRSGDLSVYWYQQSLDQGLQFLIQYYNGEERAKGNILERFSAQQFPDLHSELNLSSLELGDSALYFCASSFTGNTEAFFGQGTRLTVV.

In its sample, this clonotype is medium-sized. The J gene is TRBJ2-5, the V gene TRBV20-1; D not certain. Germline assignment: CDR1 DFQATT and CDR2 SNEGSKA (reference sequence). The germline V and J ends were trimmed by 3 bases and 3 bases, with 5 bases remaining between them. This CDR3 is built from 11 residues. Here the CDR3 DNA reads TGCAGTGCTAGTCCCAAAGAGACCCAGTACTTC. It specifies CSASPKETQYF.

This clonotype has at least ten counts. The rearrangement links TRBV28 to TRBJ2-7, with D possibly matching TRBD2 (5 bases). Germline CDR1 reads MDHEN; CDR2 reads SYDVKM. This CDR3 region has 16 residues. The ends were cut back, 4 bases at V and 5 bases at J, with 21 bases in the middle. The CDR3 DNA sequence: TGTGCCAGCAGTTCGCCGGGGTACGGCGGCATTAACGAGCAGTACTTC. It specifies CASSSPGYGGINEQYF.

This clonotype was observed at least ten times. The J gene is TRBJ2-1, the V gene TRBV24-1, with D maybe TRBD1 (5 bases). Deletions cut 0 bases from V and 6 bases from J, with 5 bases between. The length of the CDR3 is 13 residues. The germline V gene encodes CDR1 KGHDR and CDR2 SFDVKD. CDR3 amino acids: CATSDLQGNEQFF. CDR3 in DNA: TGTGCCACCAGTGATTTGCAGGGCAATGAGCAGTTCTTC.

At least ten counts were recorded for this clonotype. The gene calls are TRBV20-1 and TRBJ1-2, with TRBD1 matching 9 bases. V gave up 0 bases and J gave up 8 bases; unmatched junction bases: 10. The CDR3 is 15 amino acids. Germline-derived CDR1 and CDR2 are DFQATT and SNEGSKA (reference sequence). The CDR3 region is CSARETPGQGGGYTF. The CDR3 DNA reads TGCAGTGCTAGAGAGACCCCGGGACAGGGAGGAGGCTACACCTTC.

This clonotype was counted a single time. Without the conserved terminal phenylalanine or tryptophan, this CDR3 likely stems from a read error. The rearrangement joins TRBV5-1 to TRBJ2-5; unclear D gene. V was cut by 2 bases and J by 2 bases, with 10 bases left in between. The CDR3 runs 14 residues. CDR1 is SGHRS and CDR2 is YFSETQ in the germline V gene. Written as DNA, the CDR3 is TGCGCCAGCAGCTTAACATGGGAACAAGAGACCCAGTACTGC. Amino acid sequence: CASSLTWEQETQYC.

This clonotype was detected a few times. V usage is TRBV18 and J usage is TRBJ2-5; D is unresolved. The CDR3 is 14 amino acids. Trimming pared 5 bases from V and 4 bases from J, leaving 14 bases between. CDR1 and CDR2 (germline): KGHSH, LQKENI. CDR3 nucleotide sequence: TGTGCCAGCTCATATGGAGCCTCCGGAGAGACCCAGTACTTC. Translated, it gives CASSYGASGETQYF.

This clonotype was picked up many times. The chain is built from TRBV7-2 and TRBJ1-4, with 7 bases that match TRBD1. CDR3 size: 14 residues. After removal of 5 bases from V and 6 bases from J, the junction contained 6 bases not matched to a gene. Germline V gene lookup returns CDR1 SGHTA and CDR2 FQGNSA. The CDR3 coding sequence is TGTGCCAGCAGCCAGGGGGGCGGGGATGAAAAACTGTTTTTT. Its protein product is CASSQGGGDEKLFF.

This clonotype was detected ten times or more. V is TRBV30 and J is TRBJ2-6; TRBD2 is a possible D gene (6 bases). V was pared by 2 bases and J by 4 bases, with 12 bases between. Germline CDR1 GTSNPN, CDR2 SVGIG (reference sequence). The CDR3 is 15 residues long. The CDR3 protein is CAWSRGGAGANVLTF. CDR3 DNA: TGTGCCTGGAGTAGAGGAGGGGCGGGGGCCAACGTCCTGACTTTC. The variable domain in full, with the rest retrieved from reference TRBV30 and TRBJ2-6, is SQTIHQWPATLVQPVGSPLSLECTVEGTSNPNLYWYRQAAGRGLQLLFYSVGIGQISSEVPQNLSASRPQDRQFILSSKKLLLSDSGFYLCAWSRGGAGANVLTFGAGSRLTVL.

This clonotype came up many times. The chain has TRBV7-2 and TRBJ2-7, with D uncertain. The V and J ends lost 1 base and 2 bases respectively, with 9 bases between them. Looked up from germline, CDR1 is SGHTA and CDR2 is FQGNSA. This CDR3 contains 14 residues. CDR3 in amino acids: CASSLGVIPYEQYF. CDR3 nucleotides: TGTGCCAGCAGCTTAGGCGTGATACCCTACGAGCAGTACTTC.

This clonotype occurred many times. V usage is TRBV4-3 and J usage is TRBJ1-5; TRBD1 matches 8 bases. V was clipped by 3 bases and J by 7 bases; unmatched bases: 5. The V gene's germline CDR1 is LGHNA and CDR2 YSLEER. This CDR3 is built from 14 residues. The CDR3 DNA reads as TGCGCCAGCAGCCAGGCGACAGGGGCCCAGCCCCAGCATTTT. Translating gives CASSQATGAQPQHF.

This clonotype was observed many times. The rearrangement links TRBV5-1 to TRBJ2-2; the D is unclear. Germline values: CDR1 SGHRS, CDR2 YFSETQ. This CDR3 spans 12 amino acids. Trimming shortened V by 2 bases and J by 6 bases, and 5 bases separated the two germline ends. CDR3 sequence (DNA): TGCGCCAGCAGCTTCGGGTCCGGGGAGCTGTTTTTT. This sequence encodes CASSFGSGELFF. Based on the CDR3 plus reference TRBV5-1 and TRBJ2-2, the full variable domain is KAGVTQTPRYLIKTRGQQVTLSCSPISGHRSVSWYQQTPGQGLQFLFEYFSETQRNKGNFPGRFSGRQFSNSRSEMNVSTLELGDSALYLCASSFGSGELFFGEGSRLTVL.

As DNA, the CDR3 is TGCGCCAGCAGCTTAGCCGGCGGAGCCGGTTACGAGCAGTACTTC. This sequence encodes CASSLAGGAGYEQYF. The chain links TRBV5-1 to TRBJ2-7; D unresolved. CDR1 and CDR2 from the germline V gene are SGHRS and YFSETQ. The CDR3 totals 15 residues. The V gene lost 2 bases and the J gene lost 4 bases, with 16 bases spanning the gap. Together with reference TRBV5-1 and TRBJ2-7, the CDR3 gives the full variable domain: KAGVTQTPRYLIKTRGQQVTLSCSPISGHRSVSWYQQTPGQGLQFLFEYFSETQRNKGNFPGRFSGRQFSNSRSEMNVSTLELGDSALYLCASSLAGGAGYEQYFGPGTRLTVT.

This clonotype is medium-sized. The chain uses TRBV28 and TRBJ2-1, with D possibly being TRBD2 (5 bases). The V end was cut by 6 bases, the J end by 2 bases, with 14 bases between. This CDR3 is built from 15 residues. Germline V gene sequence: CDR1 MDHEN, CDR2 SYDVKM. CDR3 bases: TGTGCCAGCAGCCCGCTTAGCGTTGCCTACAATGAGCAGTTCTTC. Translated: CASSPLSVAYNEQFF.

This clonotype appeared many times. The V and J genes are TRBV6-2 or TRBV6-3 and TRBJ2-2; no reliable D call. The CDR3 is 14 residues long. Germline lookup yields CDR1 MNHEY and CDR2 SVGEGT. Trimming removed 0 bases at V and 8 bases at J, with 10 bases between. CDR3 coding DNA: TGTGCCAGCAGTTACTCGAGAGGTACTGGGGAGCTGTTTTTT. This gives the protein CASSYSRGTGELFF.

This clonotype is termed medium-sized. This chain joins TRBV6-2 or TRBV6-3 and TRBJ1-5; no firm D call. There are 13 residues in the CDR3. Per germline, CDR1 MNHEY and CDR2 SVGEGT. Trimming took off 5 bases at V and 5 bases at J, with 10 bases between the two ends. Here the CDR3 reads CASSPNPYQPQHF. The DNA of the CDR3 is TGTGCCAGCAGTCCAAACCCTTATCAGCCCCAGCATTTT.